The clone carrying this T cell receptor (beta chain) has more than one count but fewer than ten. Its antigen remains unidentified. This specimen comes from a study of T cell repertoires in cytomegalovirus infection. Study observations and caveats: There were carriers of CMV plus the relevant HLA, and cumulative public TCR beta family frequency identified them.

Germline V CDR1 and CDR2: SGHVS, FNYEAQ. V lost 4 bases, J lost 3 bases, and 3 bases stayed unmatched. The CDR3 is 15 residues long. TCRdb reprocessed the reads via MiXCR and lists one record per CDR3 protein. In the table there are 740,000 or so distinct CDR3 sequences, 35% of which are singletons. The chain has TRBV7-6 and TRBJ2-2; 9 nucleotides match TRBD1. The receptor comes from a human donor in good health (CMV status not recorded). Some clones in this sample may be carry-over from other donors' samples. Sequencing was done on a sample of PBMCs. The CDR3 DNA is TGTGCCAGCAGCTCGGGACAGGGCTACACCGGGGAGCTGTTTTTT. Protein product: CASSSGQGYTGELFF.